This TCR beta chain was obtained from a study of T cells in Graves' hyperthyroidism and ophthalmopathy. General study findings and limits: Classification by a 13 V-J model distinguished ophthalmopathy from stable hyperthyroidism. For ophthalmopathy, model prediction preceded onset by a median approximately 6 months.

RNA transcripts served as the template for amplifying TCR beta CDR3 regions. First-round RT-PCR with HTBI primers amplified the TCR CDR3 region. TCRdb re-analysed the multiplex PCR reads in MiXCR, keeping a single row per CDR3 protein. The data contain some 700,000 distinct CDR3 sequences, about 18% of them singletons. Comment on this clonotype: Its antigen is unidentified.

With a duration under 2 months, the hyperthyroidism was newly diagnosed in patients aged 18 to 65. Diagnosis rested on symptoms, serum thyroxine and TRAb, thyroid ultrasound, and orbital computed tomography. The germline V gene encodes CDR1 SGHRS and CDR2 YFSETQ. V gave up 6 bases and J gave up 0 bases, with 8 bases separating them. This CDR3 contains 13 residues. This sequence joins TRBV5-1 and TRBJ2-3, with D possibly being TRBD1 (6 bases). The TCR originated in a man in his fifties or sixties with Graves' hyperthyroidism. Sequencing was done on a sample of blood. DNA of the CDR3: TGCGCCAGCACCACAGGGAGCACAGATACGCAGTATTTT. It yields the protein CASTTGSTDTQYF.